The sample holds many counts of the clone carrying this T cell receptor beta chain. This beta chain appears as a stray read in a library generated for alpha chains; its size is not informative. The CDR3 has 13 amino acids. The V gene's germline CDR1 is KGHDR and CDR2 SFDVKD. Trimming removed 9 bases from V and 9 bases from J, with 17 bases in between. The data stem from a study of spatial heterogeneity in lung cancer. Every molecule of TCR cDNA had its own unique molecular identifier. Each CDR3 protein gets one entry after TCRdb re-called the 5' RACE reads with MiXCR. This sample carries about 8,600 distinct CDR3 sequences, roughly 4.5% of them seen once, and the ten largest clones take around 30%. Time point specified: sample taken at primary tumor resection. Whole RNA obtained from tumor, nontumor lung or frozen PBMC underwent sequencing without sorting.

The sequenced sample was PBMCs, obtained at surgery. The V call is TRBV24-1, the J call TRBJ2-1, with D perhaps being TRBD1 or TRBD2 (6 bases each). This TCR was sampled from a male donor with early-stage non-small cell lung cancer. CDR3 nucleotide sequence: TGTGCCACCGCGAAGGGGGGTTCGGGTGAGCAGTTCTTC. This codes for CATAKGGSGEQFF.